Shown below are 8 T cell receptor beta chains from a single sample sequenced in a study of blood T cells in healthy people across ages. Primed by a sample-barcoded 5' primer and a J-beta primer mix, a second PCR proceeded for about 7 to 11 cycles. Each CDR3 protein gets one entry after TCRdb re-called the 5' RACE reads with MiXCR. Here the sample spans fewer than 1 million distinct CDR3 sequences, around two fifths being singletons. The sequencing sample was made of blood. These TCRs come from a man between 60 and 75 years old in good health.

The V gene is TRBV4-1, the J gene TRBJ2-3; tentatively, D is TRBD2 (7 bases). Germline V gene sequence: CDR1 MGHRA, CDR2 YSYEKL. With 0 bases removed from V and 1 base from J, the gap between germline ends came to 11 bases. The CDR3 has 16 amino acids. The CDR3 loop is CASSQDGEGGTDTQYF. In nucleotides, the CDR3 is TGCGCCAGCAGCCAAGATGGGGAGGGGGGCACAGATACGCAGTATTTT.

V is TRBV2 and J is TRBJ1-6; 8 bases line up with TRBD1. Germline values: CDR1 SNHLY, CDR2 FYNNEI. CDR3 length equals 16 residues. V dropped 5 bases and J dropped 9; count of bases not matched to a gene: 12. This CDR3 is CASSIRTGRVGSPLHF. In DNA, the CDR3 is TGTGCCAGCAGTATACGGACAGGGAGAGTTGGTTCACCCCTCCACTTT.

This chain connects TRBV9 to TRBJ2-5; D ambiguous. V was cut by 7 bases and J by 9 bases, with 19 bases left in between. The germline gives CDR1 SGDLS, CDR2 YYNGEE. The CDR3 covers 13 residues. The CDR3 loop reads CASGPYLSSAQYF. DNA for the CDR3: TGTGCCAGCGGACCCTACCTGTCGTCGGCCCAGTACTTC. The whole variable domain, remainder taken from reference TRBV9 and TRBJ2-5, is DSGVTQTPKHLITATGQRVTLRCSPRSGDLSVYWYQQSLDQGLQFLIQYYNGEERAKGNILERFSAQQFPDLHSELNLSSLELGDSALYFCASGPYLSSAQYFGPGTRLLVL.

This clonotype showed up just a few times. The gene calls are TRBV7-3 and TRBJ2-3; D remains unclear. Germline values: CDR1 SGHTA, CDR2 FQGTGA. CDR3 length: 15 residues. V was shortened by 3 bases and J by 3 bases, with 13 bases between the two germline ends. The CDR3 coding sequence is TGTGCCAGCAGCTTTAACAGCTTAGGTACAGATACGCAGTATTTT. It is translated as CASSFNSLGTDTQYF.

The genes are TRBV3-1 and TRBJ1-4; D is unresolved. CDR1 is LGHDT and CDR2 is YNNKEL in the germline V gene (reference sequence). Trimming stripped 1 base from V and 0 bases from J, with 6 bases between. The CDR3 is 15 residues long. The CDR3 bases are TGTGCCAGCAGCCAAGGACGAGCAACTAATGAAAAACTGTTTTTT. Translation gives CASSQGRATNEKLFF.

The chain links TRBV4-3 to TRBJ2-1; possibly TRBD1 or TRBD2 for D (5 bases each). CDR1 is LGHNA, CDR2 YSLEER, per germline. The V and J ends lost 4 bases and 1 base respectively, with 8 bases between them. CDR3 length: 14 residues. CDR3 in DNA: TGCGCCAGCAGCCCCAGGGAGTCCTACAATGAGCAGTTCTTC. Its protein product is CASSPRESYNEQFF.

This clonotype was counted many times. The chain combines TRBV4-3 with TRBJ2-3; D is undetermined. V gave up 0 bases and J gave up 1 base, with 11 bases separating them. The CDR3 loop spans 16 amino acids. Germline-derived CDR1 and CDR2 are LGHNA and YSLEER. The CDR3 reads CASSQDMTRGTDTQYF. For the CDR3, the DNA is TGCGCCAGCAGCCAAGATATGACACGTGGCACAGATACGCAGTATTTT.

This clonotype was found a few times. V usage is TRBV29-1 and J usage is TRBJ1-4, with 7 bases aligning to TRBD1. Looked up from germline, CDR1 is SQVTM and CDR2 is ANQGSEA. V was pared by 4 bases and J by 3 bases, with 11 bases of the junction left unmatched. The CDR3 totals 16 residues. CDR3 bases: TGCAGCGTTGGGGGGCTATTGGGACAGCCTAATGAAAAACTGTTTTTT. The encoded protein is CSVGGLLGQPNEKLFF.